This T cell receptor (beta chain) was identified during a study of T cell responses to AZD1222 COVID-19 vaccine. The germline gives CDR1 MNHEY, CDR2 SVGEGT. With V trimmed by 6 bases and J by 1 base, 9 bases remained unmatched. The length of the CDR3 is 16 residues. Study-wide points: Compared with day 0, the breadth and depth of the Spike-specific TCR repertoire rose significantly after two doses of AZD1222.

Sequencing used immunoSEQ multiplex PCR; TCRdb keeps in-frame clones, though not all of them. The data contain some 150,000 clones, 88% of them singletons. Notes on this clone: Its antigen is not identified.

This chain links TRBV6-2 or TRBV6-3 with TRBJ2-3; the match to TRBD1 covers 8 bases. The material was peripheral blood, obtained on day 0 of AZD1222 vaccination. This clonotype originated in an adult in good health. This CDR3 is CASSLPRQGRTDTQYF. In DNA form, the CDR3 reads TGTGCCAGCAGCCTCCCTCGACAGGGGCGCACAGATACGCAGTATTTT.